This passage covers 25 T cell receptor beta chains from one sample sequenced in a study of blood T cell repertoires in COVID-19 (dated by TCRdb to 2020 to 2022). The library was generated by the immunoSEQ multiplex PCR assay. The immuneACCESS repertoire file appears here via TCRdb, limited to in-frame rearrangements. These files lack a portion of the clones; in checked studies, under half of the deficit traces to unresolved V genes, and the cause of the others is not known. This sample lists tens of thousands of clones; around 93% were detected once. Around 7.3% of the sample lies in the top ten. Sequencing was performed on peripheral blood. The receptor source for this set is a woman in her fifties or sixties with active or convalescent COVID-19.

This sequence joins TRBV5-1 and TRBJ2-7, with 11 positions matching TRBD2. With 2 bases clipped from V and 0 bases from J, the junction kept 1 base outside the gene matches. CDR1 is SGHRS, CDR2 YFSETQ, per germline. The CDR3 runs to 15 residues. CDR3 loop: CASSFSGRASYEQYF. The CDR3 DNA sequence: TGCGCCAGCAGCTTTAGCGGGAGGGCCTCCTACGAGCAGTACTTC.

The rearrangement links TRBV5-4 to TRBJ2-2, with 8 bases matching TRBD2. V lost 4 bases, J lost 1 base, and 6 bases stayed unmatched. In germline, CDR1 is SGHNT, CDR2 YYREEE (reference sequence). This CDR3 has 16 amino acids. The CDR3 DNA is TGTGCCAGCAGCCCGTCGGGAGGGCGGAACACCGGGGAGCTGTTTTTT. Its protein product is CASSPSGGRNTGELFF.

This clone was seen a single time. This chain links TRBV5-6 with TRBJ1-1, with 10 bases that match TRBD1. Germline V gene sequence: CDR1 SGHDT, CDR2 YYEEEE. The CDR3 totals 15 residues. V gave up 0 bases and J gave up 10 bases; unmatched junction bases: 9. CDR3 protein: CASSLVGQGVFGAFF. In DNA form, the CDR3 reads TGTGCCAGCAGCTTGGTCGGACAGGGGGTTTTTGGAGCTTTCTTT.

The gene calls are TRBV30 and TRBJ2-7; D might be TRBD2 (5 bases). The CDR3 contains 12 residues. The V end was cut by 3 bases, the J end by 1 base, with 7 bases between. The germline gives CDR1 GTSNPN, CDR2 SVGIG (reference sequence). CDR3: CAWSGDSYEQYF. CDR3 DNA sequence: TGTGCCTGGAGCGGGGATTCCTACGAGCAGTACTTC.

V usage is TRBV15 and J usage is TRBJ2-5; 7 nucleotides agree with TRBD1. This CDR3 has 14 residues. Germline assignment: CDR1 LNHNV and CDR2 YYDKDF (reference sequence). V shed 8 bases and J 4 bases; nucleotides not matched to a gene: 10. CDR3 amino acids: CATETGRRGETQYF. In nucleotides, the CDR3 is TGTGCCACCGAGACAGGGAGACGCGGAGAGACCCAGTACTTC. Combining the CDR3 with reference TRBV15 and TRBJ2-5 gives the whole variable domain DAMVIQNPRYQVTQFGKPVTLSCSQTLNHNVMYWYQQKSSQAPKLLFHYYDKDFNNEADTPDNFQSRRPNTSFCFLDIRSPGLGDTAMYLCATETGRRGETQYFGPGTRLLVL.

The gene calls are TRBV29-1 and TRBJ2-5, with 7 bases aligning to TRBD1. Germline loops: CDR1 SQVTM, CDR2 ANQGSEA. V lost 4 bases, J lost 2 bases, and 10 bases stayed unmatched. The CDR3 runs to 15 residues. This CDR3 reads CSVGQGAITQETQYF. The CDR3 DNA reads TGCAGCGTTGGACAGGGCGCGATAACTCAAGAGACCCAGTACTTC.

This rearrangement joins TRBV15 to TRBJ1-3; 7 bases are a match to TRBD1. This CDR3 contains 13 residues. After removal of 5 bases from V and 7 bases from J, the junction contained 5 bases not matched to a gene. Germline assignment: CDR1 LNHNV and CDR2 YYDKDF (reference sequence). CDR3 protein: CATSGQARNTIYF. The CDR3 DNA follows: TGTGCCACCAGCGGACAGGCGAGGAACACCATATATTTT.

The chain uses TRBV5-4 and TRBJ2-5; 11 nucleotides match TRBD2. The CDR3 has 16 amino acids. Trimming cost V 3 bases and J 4 bases; bases outside gene matches: 8. Germline CDR1 SGHNT, CDR2 YYREEE (reference sequence). CDR3 coding DNA: TGTGCCAGCAGCTCAGTCCCACTAGCGGGGGTAGAGACCCAGTACTTC. It encodes CASSSVPLAGVETQYF.

The rearrangement links TRBV14 to TRBJ2-7, with 7 bases identical to TRBD2. The germline V gene encodes CDR1 SGHDN and CDR2 FVKESK. The CDR3 consists of 13 residues. The junction had 2 bases not matched to a gene; V was cut back by 2 bases and J by 4 bases. The CDR3 loop reads CASSQLAAYEQYF. CDR3 nucleotide sequence: TGTGCCAGCAGCCAACTAGCGGCTTACGAGCAGTACTTC.

V is TRBV5-6 and J is TRBJ2-1; 8 bases agree with TRBD1. The CDR3 contains 15 residues. Trimming at V came to 1 base and at J to 5 bases, leaving 5 bases not matched to a gene. CDR1 and CDR2 (germline): SGHDT, YYEEEE. The CDR3 spells CASSLWWTGNNEQFF. The CDR3 DNA sequence: TGTGCCAGCAGCTTGTGGTGGACAGGGAACAATGAGCAGTTCTTC.

This clone was observed a single time. This rearrangement joins TRBV10-2 to TRBJ2-3, with D unclear. CDR3 length: 12 residues. CDR1 and CDR2 (germline): WSHSY, SAAADI. V shed 8 bases and J shed 2 bases, with 8 bases lying between them. CDR3: CASSGYTDTQYF. Here the CDR3 DNA reads TGCGCCAGCTCCGGGTACACAGATACGCAGTATTTT.

This sequence joins TRBV24-1 and TRBJ2-3; 12 positions match TRBD2. The CDR3 consists of 17 residues. Trimming removed 3 bases from V and 2 bases from J; junction bases left unmatched: 5. Germline CDR1 and CDR2: KGHDR and SFDVKD. The CDR3 sequence: CATSDDLAGGVTDTQYF. In nucleotides, the CDR3 is TGTGCCACCAGTGATGACCTAGCGGGAGGGGTCACAGATACGCAGTATTTT.

The rearrangement uses TRBV28 and TRBJ1-5; D might be TRBD1 (6 bases). The length of the CDR3 is 14 residues. CDR1 and CDR2 from the germline V gene are MDHEN and SYDVKM. Trimming pared 7 bases from V and 1 base from J, leaving 11 bases between. Here the CDR3 reads CASNGDRSNQPQHF. In nucleotides, the CDR3 is TGTGCCAGCAACGGCGACAGGAGCAATCAGCCCCAGCATTTT.

J is TRBJ2-3 and V is TRBV2, with a possible D match to TRBD2 (6 bases). V was clipped by 4 bases and J by 4 bases, with 12 bases between them. There are 14 residues in the CDR3. Per the germline V gene, CDR1 is SNHLY and CDR2 is FYNNEI. The CDR3 reads CASSATRAADTQYF. CDR3 bases: TGTGCCAGCAGTGCGACTAGGGCAGCAGATACGCAGTATTTT.

The table lists this clone with a count of one. V is TRBV28 and J is TRBJ1-1; tentative D call: TRBD1 (5 bases). Germline values: CDR1 MDHEN, CDR2 SYDVKM. The CDR3 runs 13 residues. Trimming shortened V by 4 bases and J by 3 bases, and 9 bases separated the two germline ends. The CDR3 DNA follows: TGTGCCAGCAGTTCCCCGGGGGACACTGAAGCTTTCTTT. This sequence encodes CASSSPGDTEAFF.

In its sample, this clone was seen once. The CDR3 reads CAWSAGSPGGNEQFF. DNA for the CDR3: TGTGCCTGGAGTGCCGGATCCCCAGGTGGCAATGAGCAGTTCTTC. The chain carries TRBV30 and TRBJ2-1; D unclear. V was pared by 1 base and J by 6 bases, with 16 bases between. The CDR3 sequence is 15 residues long. Germline CDR1 GTSNPN, CDR2 SVGIG (reference sequence).

Written as DNA, the CDR3 is TGTGCCAGCAAATCGGGAGGGGGAACTTCTGAAGCTTTCTTT. This sequence encodes CASKSGGGTSEAFF. The chain employs TRBV2 and TRBJ1-1, with a possible D match to TRBD1 (6 bases). The CDR3 loop spans 14 amino acids. V dropped 7 bases and J dropped 6 bases, with 18 bases sitting between them. Germline lookup yields CDR1 SNHLY and CDR2 FYNNEI.

The chain employs TRBV5-1 and TRBJ2-2, with D maybe TRBD1 (6 bases). V was clipped by 1 base and J by 5 bases, with 12 bases between them. Germline V gene lookup returns CDR1 SGHRS and CDR2 YFSETQ. CDR3 length: 15 residues. The CDR3 loop is CASSLQTTGTGELFF. In nucleotides, the CDR3 is TGCGCCAGCAGCTTGCAGACAACAGGGACCGGGGAGCTGTTTTTT.

The chain carries TRBV11-2 and TRBJ2-4; TRBD1 might be the D (5 bases). Trimming shortened V by 5 bases and J by 0 bases, and 20 bases separated the two germline ends. The length of the CDR3 is 18 residues. From germline, CDR1 is SGHAT and CDR2 FQNNGV. As DNA, the CDR3 is TGTGCCAGCAGCAACCGACAGATAGGAACGTTAGCCAAAAACATTCAGTACTTC. Translation: CASSNRQIGTLAKNIQYF.

In nucleotides, the CDR3 is TGTGCCAGCAGGCCGATCTCGGCTAGTGAAAAACTGTTTTTT. Protein product: CASRPISASEKLFF. The V gene is TRBV28, the J gene TRBJ1-4; D call uncertain. Germline V CDR1 and CDR2: MDHEN, SYDVKM. The CDR3 totals 14 residues. V lost 6 bases to trimming and J lost 7 bases, with 15 bases between them.

The gene calls are TRBV12-3 or TRBV12-4 and TRBJ1-2, with D unresolved. CDR3 length equals 12 residues. V gave up 3 bases and J gave up 6 bases, with 8 bases separating them. For the CDR3, the DNA is TGTGCCAGCAGTTTCTCAGCGAATGGCTACACCTTC. This codes for CASSFSANGYTF.

This sequence joins TRBV5-3 and TRBJ1-5; D not resolved. TRBV5-3 is an ORF; its function is uncertain. V shed 2 bases and J shed 6 bases, with 15 bases lying between them. The CDR3 has 15 residues. The CDR3 region is CARSFWARGGQPQHF. The CDR3 nucleotides read TGTGCCAGAAGCTTTTGGGCACGTGGAGGTCAGCCCCAGCATTTT.

The chain has TRBV5-1 and TRBJ2-1, with 16 bases that match TRBD2. Germline loops: CDR1 SGHRS, CDR2 YFSETQ. The junction had 8 bases not matched to a gene; V was cut back by 2 bases and J by 9 bases. The CDR3 spans 17 residues. As DNA, the CDR3 is TGCGCCAGCAGCTTCGGGACTAGCGGGAGGGCCTCGGGTGAGCAGTTCTTC. It specifies CASSFGTSGRASGEQFF.

J is TRBJ1-1 and V is TRBV19; weak D call: TRBD1 (5 bases). This CDR3 region has 16 residues. Trimming removed 3 bases at V and 5 bases at J, with 19 bases between. CDR1 and CDR2 (germline): LNHDA, SQIVND (reference sequence). The CDR3 coding sequence is TGTGCCAGTAGTATTCCTCCGGGACGGGGGGAGACTGAAGCTTTCTTT. It encodes CASSIPPGRGETEAFF.

The chain links TRBV7-9 to TRBJ1-2; tentatively, D is TRBD1 (5 bases). The CDR3 sequence is 14 residues long. Trimming cost V 3 bases and J 4 bases, with 12 bases left between them. Germline CDR1 SEHNR, CDR2 FQNEAQ (reference sequence). The CDR3 region has the DNA TGTGCCAGCAGCTTGGCAGGGTCGGGCTATGGCTACACCTTC. Translated: CASSLAGSGYGYTF.